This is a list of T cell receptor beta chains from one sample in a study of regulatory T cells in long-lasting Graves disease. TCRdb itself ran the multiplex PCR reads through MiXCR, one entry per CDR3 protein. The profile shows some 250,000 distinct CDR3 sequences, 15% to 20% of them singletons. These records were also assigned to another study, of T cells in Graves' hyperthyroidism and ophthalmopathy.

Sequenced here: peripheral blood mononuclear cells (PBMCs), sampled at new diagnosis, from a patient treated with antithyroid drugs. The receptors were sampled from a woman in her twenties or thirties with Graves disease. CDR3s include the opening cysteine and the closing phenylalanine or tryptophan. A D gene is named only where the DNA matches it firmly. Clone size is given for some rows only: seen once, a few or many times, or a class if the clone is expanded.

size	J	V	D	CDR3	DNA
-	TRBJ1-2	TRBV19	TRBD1	CAGRTGSYGYTF	TGTGCCGGGAGGACAGGGAGCTATGGCTACACCTTC
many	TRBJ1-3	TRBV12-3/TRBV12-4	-	CASIRTNNWNTIYF	TGTGCCAGCATCCGGACAAATAATTGGAACACCATATATTTT
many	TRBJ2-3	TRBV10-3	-	CAIRPPDGGGIDTQYF	TGTGCCATCAGGCCACCCGACGGGGGTGGTATAGATACGCAGTATTTT
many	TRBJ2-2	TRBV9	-	CASSGTANTGELFF	TGTGCCAGCAGCGGGACAGCGAACACCGGGGAGCTGTTTTTT
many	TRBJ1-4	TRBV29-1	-	CSVSAPWDEKLFF	TGCAGCGTTTCGGCCCCCTGGGATGAAAAACTGTTTTTT
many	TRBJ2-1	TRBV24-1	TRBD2	CATSDAGTSGGVNEQFF	TGTGCCACCAGTGATGCTGGGACTAGCGGGGGCGTCAATGAGCAGTTCTTC
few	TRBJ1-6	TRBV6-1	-	CASTKGPGQPYNSPLHF	TGTGCCAGCACCAAAGGCCCCGGCCAACCCTATAATTCACCCCTCCACTTT
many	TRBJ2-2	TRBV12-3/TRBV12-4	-	CATDSKNTGELFF	TGTGCCACCGACAGTAAGAACACCGGGGAGCTGTTTTTT
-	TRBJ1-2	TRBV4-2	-	CASSPRQSNYGYTF	TGTGCCAGTAGTCCCCGACAGAGTAACTATGGCTACACCTTC
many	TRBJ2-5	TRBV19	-	CASSIVLRGKETQYF	TGTGCCAGTAGTATAGTTCTCAGGGGCAAAGAGACCCAGTACTTC
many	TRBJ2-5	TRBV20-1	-	CSAGPGTWETQYF	TGCAGTGCTGGACCCGGGACGTGGGAGACCCAGTACTTC
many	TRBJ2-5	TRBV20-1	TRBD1	CSATGEETQYF	TGCAGTGCGACAGGGGAAGAGACCCAGTACTTC
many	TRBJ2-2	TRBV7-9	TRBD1	CASSLPTTGVNTGELFF	TGTGCCAGCAGCCTCCCTACGACAGGGGTAAACACCGGGGAGCTGTTTTTT
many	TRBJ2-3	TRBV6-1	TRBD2	CASTNGGGYTDTQYF	TGTGCCAGCACCAACGGCGGGGGATACACAGATACGCAGTATTTT
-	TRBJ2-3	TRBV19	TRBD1	CASVDRGTSRDTQYF	TGTGCCAGTGTTGACAGGGGGACTTCCCGGGATACGCAGTATTTT
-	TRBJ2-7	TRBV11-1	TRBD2	CASSATSGRSHEQYF	TGTGCCAGCAGCGCCACTAGCGGGAGATCCCACGAGCAGTACTTC
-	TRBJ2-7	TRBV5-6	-	CASSLGFVTYEQYF	TGTGCCAGCAGCTTGGGTTTTGTTACCTACGAGCAGTACTTC
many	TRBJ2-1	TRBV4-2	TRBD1	CASSQDLIAGGDEQFF	TGTGCCAGCAGCCAAGATCTGATCGCAGGGGGCGATGAGCAGTTCTTC
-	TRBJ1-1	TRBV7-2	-	CASSFLDSGGGNTEAFF	TGTGCCAGCAGCTTCCTCGATAGCGGGGGGGGGAACACTGAAGCTTTCTTT
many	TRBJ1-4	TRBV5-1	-	CASSLIFQAGEKLFF	TGCGCCAGCAGCTTAATATTTCAGGCGGGGGAAAAACTGTTTTTT
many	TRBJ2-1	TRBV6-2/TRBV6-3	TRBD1	CASRISGTGEYNEQFF	TGTGCCAGCAGGATATCCGGGACAGGGGAATACAATGAGCAGTTCTTC
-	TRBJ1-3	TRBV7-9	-	CASSLRFGQAPDHSGNTIYF	TGTGCCAGCAGCTTACGGTTTGGGCAGGCCCCCGACCATTCTGGAAACACCATATATTTT
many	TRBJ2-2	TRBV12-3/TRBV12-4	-	CASSATGAGLRTGELFF	TGTGCCAGCAGCGCAACAGGGGCGGGATTGAGGACCGGGGAGCTGTTTTTT
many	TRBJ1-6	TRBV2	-	CASSEIRSSYNSPLHF	TGTGCCAGCAGTGAAATACGGAGCTCCTATAATTCACCCCTCCACTTT
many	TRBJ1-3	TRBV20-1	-	CSASEGDSGNTIYF	TGCAGTGCTAGTGAAGGGGACTCTGGAAACACCATATATTTT
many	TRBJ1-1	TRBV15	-	CATSRDTGRNTEAFF	TGTGCCACCAGCAGAGATACAGGGCGGAACACTGAAGCTTTCTTT
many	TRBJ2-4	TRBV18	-	CASSPDDRRGYIQYF	TGTGCCAGCTCACCAGATGACAGAAGAGGATACATTCAGTACTTC
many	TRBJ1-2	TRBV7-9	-	CASSSWTEPGYTF	TGTGCCAGCAGCTCATGGACAGAGCCTGGCTACACCTTC
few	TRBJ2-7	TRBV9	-	CASSHTVYEQYF	TGTGCCAGCAGCCACACGGTCTACGAGCAGTACTTC
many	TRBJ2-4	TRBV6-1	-	CATKGGPAKNIQYF	TGTGCCACCAAGGGGGGGCCGGCCAAAAACATTCAGTACTTC
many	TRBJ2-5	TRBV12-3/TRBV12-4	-	CASSLGEGETQYF	TGTGCCAGCAGTTTAGGGGAAGGAGAGACCCAGTACTTC
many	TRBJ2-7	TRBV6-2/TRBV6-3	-	CASSYSSGEFNEQYF	TGTGCCAGCAGTTACTCGAGTGGGGAGTTCAACGAGCAGTACTTC
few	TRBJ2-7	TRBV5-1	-	CASSLEQGRSPYEQYF	TGCGCCAGCAGCTTGGAGCAGGGAAGGAGCCCCTACGAGCAGTACTTC
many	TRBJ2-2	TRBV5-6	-	CASSFRANTGELFF	TGTGCCAGCAGCTTCAGAGCGAACACCGGGGAGCTGTTTTTT
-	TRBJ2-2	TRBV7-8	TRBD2	CASSSWALAGGPGELFF	TGTGCCAGCAGCTCTTGGGCCCTAGCGGGGGGGCCCGGGGAGCTGTTTTTT
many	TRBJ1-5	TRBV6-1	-	CASIMEQPQHF	TGTGCCAGCATCATGGAACAGCCCCAGCATTTT
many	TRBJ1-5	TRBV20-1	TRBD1	CSARTGGAGQPQHF	TGCAGTGCCCGGACAGGGGGCGCAGGTCAGCCCCAGCATTTT
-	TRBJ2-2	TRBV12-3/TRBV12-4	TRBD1	CASRQTGGRAGELFF	TGTGCCAGCAGGCAAACAGGGGGCAGGGCCGGGGAGCTGTTTTTT
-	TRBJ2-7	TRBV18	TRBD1	CASSPTGTGYEQYF	TGTGCCAGCTCACCAACCGGGACAGGCTACGAGCAGTACTTC
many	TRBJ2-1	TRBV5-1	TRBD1	CASSLEQGAGGQFF	TGCGCCAGCAGCTTGGAACAGGGGGCTGGTGGGCAGTTCTTC
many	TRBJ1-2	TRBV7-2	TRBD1	CASSPRTGLVWGYTF	TGTGCCAGCAGCCCCCGGACAGGGTTGGTTTGGGGCTACACCTTC
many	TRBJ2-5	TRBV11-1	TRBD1	CASSFTGVQETQYF	TGTGCCAGCAGCTTTACAGGGGTCCAAGAGACCCAGTACTTC
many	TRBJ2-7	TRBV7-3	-	CASSRQTGFNNYEQYF	TGTGCCAGCAGTCGCCAAACGGGGTTCAACAACTACGAGCAGTACTTC
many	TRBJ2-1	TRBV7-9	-	CADGDAPSNEQFF	TGTGCGGACGGAGACGCACCCTCGAATGAGCAGTTCTTC
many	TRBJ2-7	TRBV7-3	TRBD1	CASSLHGTGDYEQYF	TGTGCCAGCAGCTTGCACGGGACAGGGGACTACGAGCAGTACTTC
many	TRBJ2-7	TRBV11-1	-	CASSFERREQYF	TGTGCCAGCAGCTTTGAGCGCCGCGAGCAGTACTTC
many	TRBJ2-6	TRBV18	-	CASSPQESGANVLTF	TGTGCCAGCTCACCACAGGAGTCTGGGGCCAACGTCCTGACTTTC
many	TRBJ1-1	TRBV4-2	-	CASSQSTGGRTEAFF	TGTGCCAGCAGCCAATCGACGGGGGGGAGGACTGAAGCTTTCTTT
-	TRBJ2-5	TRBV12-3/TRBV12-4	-	CASSGPPGTQYF	TGTGCCAGCTCAGGCCCACCGGGTACCCAGTACTTC
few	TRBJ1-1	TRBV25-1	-	CASSPRQNTMNTEAFF	TGTGCCAGCAGTCCTCGACAAAATACCATGAACACTGAAGCTTTCTTT
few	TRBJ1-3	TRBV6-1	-	CASKRTVGNTIYF	TGTGCCAGCAAGAGGACAGTCGGAAACACCATATATTTT
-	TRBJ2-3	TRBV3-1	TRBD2	CASSQLAGGVTDTQYF	TGTGCCAGCAGCCAGTTGGCGGGGGGGGTCACAGATACGCAGTATTTT
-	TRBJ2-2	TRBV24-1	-	CATSGGRDQTGELVF	TGTGCCACCAGTGGGGGACGAGACCAAACCGGGGAGCTGGTTTTT